The rows below give T cell receptor beta chains drawn from one sample of a study of control samples from healthy donors and cancer patients. Produced via immunoSEQ multiplex PCR; TCRdb's table is partial and in-frame only. This table holds 150,000 or so clones, approximately 86% found once. The sample taken for sequencing was blood. The receptors here all came from a man younger than 35 in good health. Both conserved end residues are part of each CDR3. The order of the fields is V gene, J gene, D gene, clone size, CDR3 protein, CDR3 DNA. A D gene is named only where the DNA matches it firmly. The size entry is marked missing in some rows and otherwise reads once, few, many or a size class.

v_gene: TRBV30
j_gene: TRBJ1-6
d_gene: -
abundance: -
CDR3aa: CAWKDTWGSSPLHF
CDR3nt: TGTGCCTGGAAGGACACTTGGGGGAGCTCACCCCTCCACTTT

v_gene: TRBV21-1
j_gene: TRBJ2-7
d_gene: -
abundance: -
CDR3aa: CASYPGHHEQYF
CDR3nt: TGTGCCAGCTATCCGGGACACCACGAGCAGTACTTC

v_gene: TRBV9
j_gene: TRBJ2-2
d_gene: TRBD2
abundance: -
CDR3aa: CASSVRSSGGSNTGELFF
CDR3nt: TGTGCCAGCAGCGTGCGGTCCAGCGGGGGGTCAAACACCGGGGAGCTGTTTTTT

v_gene: TRBV5-1
j_gene: TRBJ1-2
d_gene: TRBD1
abundance: -
CDR3aa: CASSPRTGHYGYTF
CDR3nt: TGCGCCAGCAGCCCCAGGACAGGTCACTATGGCTACACCTTC

v_gene: TRBV7-3
j_gene: TRBJ1-5
d_gene: -
abundance: -
CDR3aa: CASKRRLGNQPQHF
CDR3nt: TGTGCCAGCAAAAGGCGCCTGGGCAATCAGCCCCAGCATTTT

v_gene: TRBV30
j_gene: TRBJ2-7
d_gene: -
abundance: -
CDR3aa: CAWIGGYSYEQYF
CDR3nt: TGTGCCTGGATTGGGGGGTACTCCTACGAGCAGTACTTC

v_gene: TRBV5-4
j_gene: TRBJ2-1
d_gene: -
abundance: -
CDR3aa: CASSLERSYEQFF
CDR3nt: TGTGCCAGCAGCTTGGAGCGTTCTTATGAGCAGTTCTTC

v_gene: TRBV6-2/TRBV6-3
j_gene: TRBJ2-3
d_gene: TRBD2
abundance: -
CDR3aa: CASSYSLAGVLAADTQYF
CDR3nt: TGTGCCAGCAGTTACTCGCTAGCGGGGGTGTTGGCAGCAGATACGCAGTATTTT

v_gene: TRBV5-1
j_gene: TRBJ1-1
d_gene: -
abundance: -
CDR3aa: CASSLIPGRAEAFF
CDR3nt: TGCGCCAGCAGCTTGATCCCGGGACGTGCTGAAGCTTTCTTT

v_gene: TRBV15
j_gene: TRBJ2-3
d_gene: -
abundance: -
CDR3aa: CATSRVGGGGQYF
CDR3nt: TGTGCCACCAGCAGAGTTGGGGGGGGCGGGCAGTATTTT

v_gene: TRBV5-5
j_gene: TRBJ2-7
d_gene: -
abundance: -
CDR3aa: CASRLTPGNLSSEQYF
CDR3nt: TGTGCCAGCAGGCTGACCCCTGGGAATCTATCGTCCGAGCAGTACTTC

v_gene: TRBV27
j_gene: TRBJ2-6
d_gene: -
abundance: -
CDR3aa: CASRVSGANVLTF
CDR3nt: TGTGCCAGCAGGGTCTCTGGGGCCAACGTCCTGACTTTC

v_gene: TRBV9
j_gene: TRBJ1-5
d_gene: TRBD1
abundance: -
CDR3aa: CASSVGTGGYQPQHF
CDR3nt: TGTGCCAGCAGCGTAGGGACAGGGGGATATCAGCCCCAGCATTTT

v_gene: TRBV23-1
j_gene: TRBJ1-1
d_gene: -
abundance: many
CDR3aa: CASSQSKGKRGTEAFF
CDR3nt: TGCGCCAGCAGTCAATCGAAGGGGAAGAGGGGCACTGAAGCTTTCTTT

v_gene: TRBV27
j_gene: TRBJ2-7
d_gene: -
abundance: once
CDR3aa: CASSFRGRNYEQYF
CDR3nt: TGTGCCAGCAGTTTCAGGGGAAGGAACTACGAGCAGTACTTC

v_gene: TRBV5-6
j_gene: TRBJ1-2
d_gene: -
abundance: few
CDR3aa: CASSSIGSEVYGYTF
CDR3nt: TGTGCCAGCAGCTCCATCGGTTCAGAAGTCTATGGCTACACCTTC

v_gene: TRBV29-1
j_gene: TRBJ1-2
d_gene: -
abundance: -
CDR3aa: CSVGGTSFYGYTF
CDR3nt: TGCAGCGTTGGGGGGACCTCGTTCTATGGCTACACCTTC

v_gene: TRBV5-5
j_gene: TRBJ2-4
d_gene: TRBD1
abundance: -
CDR3aa: CASSWGQGIGGIQYF
CDR3nt: TGTGCCAGCAGCTGGGGACAGGGAATAGGAGGCATTCAGTACTTC

v_gene: TRBV18
j_gene: TRBJ2-5
d_gene: TRBD1
abundance: -
CDR3aa: CASSQDREETQYF
CDR3nt: TGTGCCAGCTCGCAGGACAGGGAAGAGACCCAGTACTTC

v_gene: TRBV15
j_gene: TRBJ1-2
d_gene: TRBD1
abundance: -
CDR3aa: CATSLGQGRGYTF
CDR3nt: TGTGCCACCAGCCTTGGACAGGGCCGGGGCTACACCTTC

v_gene: TRBV7-2
j_gene: TRBJ1-3
d_gene: -
abundance: -
CDR3aa: CASSLAGSEGNTIYF
CDR3nt: TGTGCCAGCAGCTTAGCAGGTTCTGAAGGAAACACCATATATTTT

v_gene: TRBV11-2
j_gene: TRBJ1-1
d_gene: -
abundance: -
CDR3aa: CASSPALGITEAFF
CDR3nt: TGTGCCAGCAGCCCAGCCCTGGGAATCACTGAAGCTTTCTTT

v_gene: TRBV27
j_gene: TRBJ2-7
d_gene: -
abundance: -
CDR3aa: CASSPQPRGKGVYEQYF
CDR3nt: TGTGCCAGCAGTCCCCAACCCCGAGGGAAGGGCGTTTACGAGCAGTACTTC

v_gene: TRBV11-2
j_gene: TRBJ2-1
d_gene: TRBD2
abundance: -
CDR3aa: CASISGGNSYNEQFF
CDR3nt: TGTGCCAGCATCAGCGGGGGGAATTCCTACAATGAGCAGTTCTTC

v_gene: TRBV23-1
j_gene: TRBJ2-7
d_gene: TRBD1
abundance: -
CDR3aa: CASSRHNRGPVYEQYF
CDR3nt: TGCGCCAGCAGTCGTCATAACAGGGGGCCAGTCTACGAGCAGTACTTC

v_gene: TRBV9
j_gene: TRBJ2-2
d_gene: -
abundance: -
CDR3aa: CASSPRQGQTGELFF
CDR3nt: TGTGCCAGCAGCCCCAGGCAGGGGCAAACCGGGGAGCTGTTTTTT

v_gene: TRBV3-1/TRBV3-2
j_gene: TRBJ2-2
d_gene: -
abundance: -
CDR3aa: CASSQSGSKTGELFF
CDR3nt: TGTGCCAGCAGCCAGTCAGGAAGTAAAACCGGGGAGCTGTTTTTT

v_gene: TRBV7-5
j_gene: TRBJ2-3
d_gene: -
abundance: -
CDR3aa: CVSPQGGPCTDTQYF
CDR3nt: TGTGTCAGCCCGCAGGGGGGACCGTGCACAGATACGCAGTATTTT

v_gene: TRBV13
j_gene: TRBJ1-6
d_gene: -
abundance: -
CDR3aa: CASSQRQANNSPLHF
CDR3nt: TGTGCCAGCAGCCAACGACAGGCGAATAATTCACCCCTCCACTTT

v_gene: TRBV28
j_gene: TRBJ1-2
d_gene: -
abundance: -
CDR3aa: CASSNPPRTNYGYTF
CDR3nt: TGTGCCAGCAGTAACCCACCTAGGACTAACTATGGCTACACCTTC

v_gene: TRBV3-1/TRBV3-2
j_gene: TRBJ2-7
d_gene: -
abundance: -
CDR3aa: CASSHPKGPGYYEQYF
CDR3nt: TGTGCCAGCAGCCATCCTAAAGGGCCAGGTTATTACGAGCAGTACTTC

v_gene: TRBV4-1
j_gene: TRBJ1-1
d_gene: TRBD1
abundance: -
CDR3aa: CASSQRTGPTEAFF
CDR3nt: TGCGCCAGCAGCCAGCGGACAGGGCCCACTGAAGCTTTCTTT

v_gene: TRBV28
j_gene: TRBJ2-5
d_gene: -
abundance: -
CDR3aa: CASSLNRVETQYF
CDR3nt: TGTGCCAGCAGTTTAAACAGGGTAGAGACCCAGTACTTC

v_gene: TRBV28
j_gene: TRBJ1-5
d_gene: -
abundance: -
CDR3aa: CASSWDGTSNQPQHF
CDR3nt: TGTGCCAGCAGTTGGGACGGAACAAGCAATCAGCCCCAGCATTTT

v_gene: TRBV5-4
j_gene: TRBJ2-7
d_gene: -
abundance: -
CDR3aa: CASSLEQGGYYEQYF
CDR3nt: TGTGCCAGCAGCTTGGAACAGGGAGGGTACTACGAGCAGTACTTC

v_gene: TRBV28
j_gene: TRBJ2-1
d_gene: -
abundance: -
CDR3aa: CASSLATWANEQFF
CDR3nt: TGTGCCAGCAGTTTGGCCACCTGGGCCAATGAGCAGTTCTTC

v_gene: TRBV28
j_gene: TRBJ1-1
d_gene: TRBD1
abundance: -
CDR3aa: CASSSTGGWAEAFF
CDR3nt: TGTGCCAGCAGTTCGACAGGGGGTTGGGCTGAAGCTTTCTTT

v_gene: TRBV27
j_gene: TRBJ1-6
d_gene: -
abundance: -
CDR3aa: CASSLFPNSPLHF
CDR3nt: TGTGCCAGCAGTTTATTTCCGAATTCACCCCTCCACTTT

v_gene: TRBV7-8
j_gene: TRBJ2-3
d_gene: -
abundance: -
CDR3aa: CASSSPQWSDTQYF
CDR3nt: TGTGCCAGCAGCAGCCCGCAGTGGTCGGATACGCAGTATTTT

v_gene: TRBV28
j_gene: TRBJ1-1
d_gene: TRBD1
abundance: -
CDR3aa: CASSWDRNTEAFF
CDR3nt: TGTGCCAGCAGTTGGGACAGGAACACTGAAGCTTTCTTT

v_gene: TRBV19
j_gene: TRBJ1-6
d_gene: -
abundance: -
CDR3aa: CASSIASSYNSPLHF
CDR3nt: TGTGCCAGTAGTATTGCGAGCTCCTATAATTCACCCCTCCACTTT

v_gene: TRBV6-5
j_gene: TRBJ1-4
d_gene: TRBD1
abundance: -
CDR3aa: CASRGSRQGGEKLFF
CDR3nt: TGTGCCAGCAGGGGATCCCGACAGGGCGGTGAAAAACTGTTTTTT

v_gene: TRBV28
j_gene: TRBJ2-3
d_gene: TRBD2
abundance: -
CDR3aa: CASSLSGLGSTDTQYF
CDR3nt: TGTGCCAGCAGTTTATCGGGACTAGGGAGCACAGATACGCAGTATTTT

v_gene: TRBV7-6
j_gene: TRBJ2-3
d_gene: TRBD2
abundance: -
CDR3aa: CASSLAVAGGTDTQYF
CDR3nt: TGTGCCAGCAGCTTAGCGGTAGCGGGGGGCACAGATACGCAGTATTTT

v_gene: TRBV28
j_gene: TRBJ2-5
d_gene: TRBD2
abundance: -
CDR3aa: CASSRGTSGLQETQYF
CDR3nt: TGTGCCAGCAGCAGAGGGACTAGCGGACTACAAGAGACCCAGTACTTC

v_gene: TRBV11-1
j_gene: TRBJ1-3
d_gene: -
abundance: once
CDR3aa: CASSDRRVGNTIYF
CDR3nt: TGTGCCAGCAGCGATCGACGGGTTGGAAACACCATATATTTT